This TCR beta chain is from a study of CD8+ T cells in alopecia areata. The sample's treatment: oral pan-JAK inhibitor, 5-10 mg twice daily. Following RNA extraction, reverse transcription yielded cDNA that acted as the sequencing template. TCRdb's table, derived via immunoSEQ multiplex PCR, lists solely in-frame clones and lacks some. The sample gives approximately 220,000 clones, roughly two fifths of which show up once; around 0.48% is in the top ten. Looked up from germline, CDR1 is LNHDA and CDR2 is SQIVND (reference sequence). CDR3 length: 12 amino acids. Trimming cost V 10 bases and J 0 bases, with 10 bases left between them.

Sequencing used CD4+ T cells sorted from blood, obtained between weeks 30 and 35, from a patient treated with tofacitinib. The chain employs TRBV19 and TRBJ2-7; possibly TRBD1 for D (6 bases). The TCR originated in a human donor with alopecia areata. The CDR3 loop is CATMDSSYEQYF. The CDR3 region has the DNA TGTGCCACCATGGACAGCTCCTACGAGCAGTACTTC.